The present T cell receptor beta chain was sequenced within a study of blood T cell repertoires in COVID-19. In the study overall: COVID-19 samples, acute and convalescent, were from the United States, Italy and Spain. T cells, B-cell-depleted T cells, or PBMCs provided the cDNA or gDNA that served as material.

How the authors handled the data: The authors estimated nucleated cell counts from reference gene primer amplification. Profiled with immunoSEQ multiplex PCR; TCRdb holds only in-frame clones, not every one. That table is the source of V, J and clone size, and D and trimming were worked out from the DNA. The sample records roughly 45,000 clones, around 90% being singletons. The CDR3 sequence is 19 residues long. The receptor was derived from a human donor in a cohort sampled during active COVID-19. Sequencing used peripheral blood. The chain recombines TRBV12-1 with TRBJ1-5; the table's D call, TRBD1, was not checked against the DNA. TRBV12-1 constitutes a pseudogene. CDR3 bases: TGTGCCAGCAGCTTTTCCCCCAGACAGGCCGATTATAGCAATCAGCCCCAGCATTTT. Translated: CASSFSPRQADYSNQPQHF.